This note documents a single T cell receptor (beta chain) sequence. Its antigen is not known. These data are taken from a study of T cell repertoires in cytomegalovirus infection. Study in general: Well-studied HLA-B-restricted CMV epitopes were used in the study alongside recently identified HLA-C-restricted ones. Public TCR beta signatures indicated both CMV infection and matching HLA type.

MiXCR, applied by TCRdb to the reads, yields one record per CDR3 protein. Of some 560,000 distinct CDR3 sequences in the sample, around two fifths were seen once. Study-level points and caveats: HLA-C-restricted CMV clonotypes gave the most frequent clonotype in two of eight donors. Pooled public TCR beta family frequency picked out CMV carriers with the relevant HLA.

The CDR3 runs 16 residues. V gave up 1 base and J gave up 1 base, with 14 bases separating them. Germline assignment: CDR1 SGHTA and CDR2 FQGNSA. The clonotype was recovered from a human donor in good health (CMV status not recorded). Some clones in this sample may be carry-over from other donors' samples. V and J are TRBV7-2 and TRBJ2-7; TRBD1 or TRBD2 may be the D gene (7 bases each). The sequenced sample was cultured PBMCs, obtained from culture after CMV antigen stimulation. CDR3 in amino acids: CASSLVGGDSSYEQYF. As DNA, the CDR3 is TGTGCCAGCAGCTTAGTAGGGGGGGACAGTTCCTACGAGCAGTACTTC. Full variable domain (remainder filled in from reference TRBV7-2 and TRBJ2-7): GAGVSQSPSNKVTEKGKDVELRCDPISGHTALYWYRQSLGQGLEFLIYFQGNSAPDKSGLPSDRFSAERTGGSVSTLTIQRTQQEDSAVYLCASSLVGGDSSYEQYFGPGTRLTVT.